The next 27 T cell receptor beta chains were all read from a single sample in a study of blood T cell repertoires in COVID-19. Here immunoSEQ multiplex PCR was the method, and the copy in TCRdb shows in-frame clones only, minus some. The table records about 15,000 clones, roughly 80% of them present only once. Sample: peripheral blood. The receptor set was obtained from a man aged 40-55 years with active or convalescent COVID-19.

The rearrangement joins TRBV11-2 to TRBJ2-1, with TRBD2 matching over 15 bases. The CDR3 has 18 residues. V gave up 0 bases and J gave up 5 bases; unmatched junction bases: 5. Germline values: CDR1 SGHAT, CDR2 FQNNGV. The chain's CDR3 is CASSLDGTSGRMDNEQFF. CDR3 bases: TGTGCCAGCAGCTTAGATGGGACTAGCGGGAGGATGGACAATGAGCAGTTCTTC.

The chain carries TRBV7-2 and TRBJ2-4, with D perhaps TRBD1 (6 bases). The germline gives CDR1 SGHTA, CDR2 FQGNSA. Between the trimmed V and J ends, which lost 4 bases and 7 bases, there was a span of 17 bases. This CDR3 region has 15 residues. The CDR3 loop reads CASSWGQGEGNIQYF. The CDR3 region has the DNA TGTGCCAGCAGCTGGGGGCAGGGAGAGGGGAACATTCAGTACTTC.

This chain links TRBV11-3 with TRBJ1-3; D is possibly TRBD1 (6 bases). The germline V gene encodes CDR1 SGHNT and CDR2 YENEEA. V lost 1 base, J lost 2 bases, and 6 bases lay in between. CDR3 length equals 14 residues. CDR3 nucleotides: TGTGCCAGCAGCTTAGGGACAGCTGGAAACACCATATATTTT. It codes for CASSLGTAGNTIYF.

This clone was seen a handful of times. The chain combines TRBV6-2 or TRBV6-3 with TRBJ2-3, with D perhaps matching TRBD2 (7 bases). The CDR3 length is 19 residues. Germline assignment: CDR1 MNHEY and CDR2 SVGEGT. The ends were cut back, 6 bases at V and 2 bases at J, with 27 bases in the middle. The CDR3 loop reads CASSLMGGLPLGPTDTQYF. Written as DNA, the CDR3 is TGTGCCAGCAGCCTCATGGGGGGGCTACCTCTTGGCCCCACAGATACGCAGTATTTT.

This sequence joins TRBV3-1 (or the pseudogene TRBV3-2) and TRBJ1-3, with D unresolved. The CDR3 spans 12 residues. Per the germline V gene, CDR1 is LGHDT and CDR2 is YNNKEL (reference sequence). Trimming took off 2 bases at V and 8 bases at J, with 7 bases between the two ends. CDR3 amino acids: CASSQRSDTIYF. In nucleotides, the CDR3 is TGTGCCAGCAGCCAACGGTCCGACACCATATATTTT.

The chain uses TRBV9 and TRBJ1-3, with D possibly TRBD1 on 6 matching bases. The germline V gene encodes CDR1 SGDLS and CDR2 YYNGEE. V shed 3 bases and J shed 0 bases, with 10 bases lying between them. The CDR3 runs to 15 residues. The CDR3 DNA is TGTGCCAGCAGCGCCCGGGACACCTCTGGAAACACCATATATTTT. Its protein product is CASSARDTSGNTIYF.

This clone showed up just once. The J gene is TRBJ2-1, the V gene TRBV6-5, with 9 bases identical to TRBD2. This CDR3 has 15 amino acids. V lost 7 bases, J lost 0 bases, and 4 bases stayed unmatched. CDR1 is MNHEY and CDR2 is SVGAGI in the germline V gene. CDR3 protein: CASTHSGSSYNEQFF. As DNA, the CDR3 is TGTGCCAGCACCCATAGCGGGAGCTCCTACAATGAGCAGTTCTTC.

The V and J genes are TRBV28 and TRBJ2-2; 7 bases line up with TRBD2. Germline V CDR1 and CDR2: MDHEN, SYDVKM. The CDR3 is 16 amino acids. J lost 2 bases, V lost 4 bases, and 7 bases had no gene match. The DNA for the CDR3 is TGTGCCAGCAGTTCACGACTAGCACCAAACACCGGGGAGCTGTTTTTT. It is translated as CASSSRLAPNTGELFF.

The V gene is TRBV19, the J gene TRBJ2-3; 10 nucleotides match TRBD2. V trimming: 3 bases; J trimming: 0 bases; junction bases outside the gene matches: 3. Per germline, CDR1 LNHDA and CDR2 SQIVND (reference sequence). CDR3 length: 16 residues. The CDR3 DNA is TGTGCCAGTAGTATTCGGACTAGCGGTAGCACAGATACGCAGTATTTT. This sequence encodes CASSIRTSGSTDTQYF.

The V and J genes are TRBV2 and TRBJ2-3, with D unclear. V lost 3 bases and J lost 2, with 6 bases in between. Germline assignment: CDR1 SNHLY and CDR2 FYNNEI. This CDR3 has 13 amino acids. In DNA, the CDR3 is TGTGCCAGCAGTGACCCTTACACAGATACGCAGTATTTT. This gives the protein CASSDPYTDTQYF. The complete variable domain, with remaining parts taken from reference TRBV2 and TRBJ2-3, reads EPEVTQTPSHQVTQMGQEVILRCVPISNHLYFYWYRQILGQKVEFLVSFYNNEISEKSEIFDDQFSVERPDGSNFTLKIRSTKLEDSAMYFCASSDPYTDTQYFGPGTRLTVL.

The chain employs TRBV4-3 and TRBJ2-3, with D possibly being TRBD2 (6 bases). CDR1 is LGHNA, CDR2 YSLEER, per germline. V was clipped by 0 bases and J by 4 bases, with 11 bases between them. The CDR3 has 15 amino acids. This CDR3 reads CASSQDRLGSDTQYF. CDR3 bases: TGCGCCAGCAGCCAAGATCGACTAGGGTCAGATACGCAGTATTTT.

This chain uses TRBV11-2 with TRBJ2-3, with D unclear. Per germline, CDR1 SGHAT and CDR2 FQNNGV. The CDR3 loop spans 14 amino acids. Trimming removed 2 bases at V and 9 bases at J, with 15 bases between. CDR3 sequence reads: CASSLPVPPHTQYF. CDR3 in DNA: TGTGCCAGCAGCTTACCGGTCCCCCCCCACACGCAGTATTTT.

The chain couples TRBV7-2 to TRBJ2-2; TRBD2 aligns across 11 bases. The V gene's germline CDR1 is SGHTA and CDR2 FQGNSA. The CDR3 has 16 residues. The J segment lost 4 bases and the V segment lost 3 bases, leaving 4 bases of the junction unmatched. For the CDR3, the DNA is TGTGCCAGCAGCTTTTTTAGCGGGGGGGTCACCGGGGAGCTGTTTTTT. This codes for CASSFFSGGVTGELFF. Variable domain in full (rest from reference TRBV7-2 and TRBJ2-2): GAGVSQSPSNKVTEKGKDVELRCDPISGHTALYWYRQSLGQGLEFLIYFQGNSAPDKSGLPSDRFSAERTGGSVSTLTIQRTQQEDSAVYLCASSFFSGGVTGELFFGEGSRLTVL.

This chain connects TRBV15 to TRBJ2-1; tentative D call: TRBD2 (6 bases). The V and J ends lost 3 bases and 1 base respectively, with 10 bases between them. The V gene's germline CDR1 is LNHNV and CDR2 YYDKDF (reference sequence). The CDR3 is 15 amino acids. The CDR3 protein is CATSRASGSYNEQFF. The CDR3, as DNA: TGTGCCACCAGCAGGGCCAGCGGGTCCTACAATGAGCAGTTCTTC.

This chain joins TRBV6-6 and TRBJ1-1; D gene ambiguous. Trimming removed 6 bases at V and 4 bases at J, with 6 bases between. Germline CDR1 reads MNHNY; CDR2 reads SVGAGI (reference sequence). There are 11 residues in the CDR3. CDR3 amino acids: CASSSRTEAFF. CDR3 nucleotide sequence: TGTGCCAGCAGCTCCCGCACTGAAGCTTTCTTT.

The rearrangement uses TRBV18 and TRBJ2-3, with D maybe TRBD2 (6 bases). Trimming took off 3 bases at V and 0 bases at J, with 13 bases between the two ends. Germline CDR1 is KGHSH and CDR2 is LQKENI. The CDR3 spans 16 residues. The CDR3 is CASSPLGSLSTDTQYF. The CDR3 DNA sequence: TGTGCCAGCTCACCCCTCGGGAGTTTGAGCACAGATACGCAGTATTTT.

The chain has TRBV2 and TRBJ2-1; TRBD2 agrees at 11 bases. Trimming cost V 8 bases and J 6 bases; bases outside gene matches: 12. The CDR3 contains 16 residues. In germline, CDR1 is SNHLY, CDR2 FYNNEI. The CDR3 here is CASSNPTSGTTNEQFF. The CDR3 DNA is TGTGCCAGCTCCAACCCGACTAGCGGGACAACCAATGAGCAGTTCTTC.

The count of this clone is one. The chain joins TRBV7-2 to TRBJ2-3; possibly TRBD2 for D (6 bases). The CDR3 length is 15 residues. Trimming removed 5 bases from V and 2 bases from J, with 14 bases in between. Germline CDR1 and CDR2: SGHTA and FQGNSA. CDR3 nucleotides: TGTGCCAGCAGCACGACTAGTTCCGACACAGATACGCAGTATTTT. Translated, it gives CASSTTSSDTDTQYF. Filled out from reference TRBV7-2 and TRBJ2-3, the complete variable domain reads GAGVSQSPSNKVTEKGKDVELRCDPISGHTALYWYRQSLGQGLEFLIYFQGNSAPDKSGLPSDRFSAERTGGSVSTLTIQRTQQEDSAVYLCASSTTSSDTDTQYFGPGTRLTVL.

The chain links TRBV29-1 to TRBJ1-1; D not certain. CDR3 length: 13 residues. The V gene's germline CDR1 is SQVTM and CDR2 ANQGSEA. Trimming took off 6 bases at V and 4 bases at J, with 15 bases between the two ends. The CDR3 spells CSVTPLRGTEAFF. The CDR3 nucleotides read TGCAGCGTCACCCCCTTGCGAGGCACTGAAGCTTTCTTT.

The rearrangement links TRBV2 to TRBJ1-1, with 7 bases identical to TRBD1. V trimming: 5 bases; J trimming: 0 bases; junction bases outside the gene matches: 6. Germline CDR1 and CDR2: SNHLY and FYNNEI. The CDR3 sequence is 15 residues long. The chain's CDR3 is CASSPTGALNTEAFF. DNA of the CDR3: TGTGCCAGCAGTCCAACAGGGGCTTTGAACACTGAAGCTTTCTTT. The complete variable domain, with remaining parts taken from reference TRBV2 and TRBJ1-1, reads EPEVTQTPSHQVTQMGQEVILRCVPISNHLYFYWYRQILGQKVEFLVSFYNNEISEKSEIFDDQFSVERPDGSNFTLKIRSTKLEDSAMYFCASSPTGALNTEAFFGQGTRLTVV.

This clone was detected once. The J gene is TRBJ2-4, the V gene TRBV4-2; 9 bases line up with TRBD2. With 0 bases clipped from V and 6 bases from J, the junction kept 12 bases outside the gene matches. Germline CDR1 LGHNA, CDR2 YNFKEQ. The CDR3 loop spans 18 amino acids. The CDR3 spells CASSQDSRGGAGVNIQYF. The CDR3 bases are TGTGCCAGCAGCCAAGACTCGCGCGGGGGGGCCGGTGTAAACATTCAGTACTTC.

J is TRBJ2-1 and V is TRBV5-1, with 11 bases aligning to TRBD1. Trimming cost V 6 bases and J 5 bases; bases outside gene matches: 7. This CDR3 contains 15 residues. Germline CDR1 is SGHRS and CDR2 is YFSETQ. CDR3 nucleotide sequence: TGCGCCAGCAAGGAAGGACAGGGGGCTCACAATGAGCAGTTCTTC. Amino acid sequence: CASKEGQGAHNEQFF. The variable domain in full, with the rest retrieved from reference TRBV5-1 and TRBJ2-1, is KAGVTQTPRYLIKTRGQQVTLSCSPISGHRSVSWYQQTPGQGLQFLFEYFSETQRNKGNFPGRFSGRQFSNSRSEMNVSTLELGDSALYLCASKEGQGAHNEQFFGPGTRLTVL.

The chain combines TRBV24-1 with TRBJ2-6; D is possibly TRBD1 (7 bases). Germline V gene lookup returns CDR1 KGHDR and CDR2 SFDVKD. This CDR3 is built from 19 residues. With 3 bases removed from V and 0 bases from J, the gap between germline ends came to 17 bases. CDR3 DNA: TGTGCCACCAGTGATCCAGGAGGGGACAGATACTCTGGGGCCAACGTCCTGACTTTC. Its protein product is CATSDPGGDRYSGANVLTF.

The gene calls are TRBV9 and TRBJ1-4; TRBD1 might be the D (6 bases). The CDR3 is 14 amino acids. Per the germline V gene, CDR1 is SGDLS and CDR2 is YYNGEE. Trimming took 5 bases from V and 8 from J, leaving 16 bases between them. As DNA, the CDR3 is TGTGCCAGCAGTCAAGGACAGAAGGGGGAAAAACTGTTTTTT. Its translation: CASSQGQKGEKLFF. The whole variable domain, filled in from reference TRBV9 and TRBJ1-4, reads DSGVTQTPKHLITATGQRVTLRCSPRSGDLSVYWYQQSLDQGLQFLIQYYNGEERAKGNILERFSAQQFPDLHSELNLSSLELGDSALYFCASSQGQKGEKLFFGSGTQLSVL.

This sequence joins TRBV4-2 and TRBJ2-3; D remains ambiguous. The germline gives CDR1 LGHNA, CDR2 YNFKEQ. CDR3 length: 13 amino acids. V was shortened by 4 bases and J by 0 bases, with 5 bases between the two germline ends. The CDR3: CASSLTSTDTQYF. For the CDR3, the DNA is TGTGCCAGCAGCCTGACTAGCACAGATACGCAGTATTTT.

This chain joins TRBV10-3 and TRBJ2-1; 14 nucleotides line up with TRBD2. V shed 3 bases and J 8 bases; nucleotides not matched to a gene: 15. CDR3 length equals 19 residues. Germline loops: CDR1 ENHRY, CDR2 SYGVKD. The CDR3 protein is CAISDGGLAGVLKRDEQFF. Written as DNA, the CDR3 is TGTGCCATCAGTGATGGGGGACTAGCGGGAGTGTTAAAAAGGGATGAGCAGTTCTTC.

This CDR3 is CASSPLAGGNEQFF. The CDR3 DNA reads TGTGCCAGCAGCCCTTTAGCGGGGGGGAATGAGCAGTTCTTC. The chain employs TRBV7-3 and TRBJ2-1; 11 bases are a match to TRBD2. V dropped 5 bases and J dropped 7; count of bases not matched to a gene: 4. From germline, CDR1 is SGHTA and CDR2 FQGTGA. The CDR3 length is 14 residues.